Given below is one T cell receptor beta chain in context. J lost 8 bases, V lost 2 bases, and 14 bases had no gene match. The CDR3 totals 18 residues. Germline V CDR1 and CDR2: MNHEY, SVGAGI. This sample is drawn from a study of CD8 T cells in Susac syndrome. Random hexamers primed reverse transcription of about 0.5 to 1 ug RNA. TCRdb reprocessed the immunoSEQ multiplex PCR reads via MiXCR and lists one record per CDR3 protein. This sample carries 69,000 or so distinct CDR3 sequences, 95% of them seen once, and the ten largest clones take approximately 0.25%. V gene TRBV6-5 combines with J gene TRBJ2-1, with 11 positions matching TRBD2. The clonotype comes from a human donor in good health. The sequenced material came from CD8+ T cells from PBMCs. This CDR3 reads CASSYTQGPGLAGYEQFF. The CDR3 bases are TGTGCCAGCAGTTACACCCAGGGACCCGGACTAGCGGGTTATGAGCAGTTCTTC.